The sequence of this T cell receptor (beta chain) was determined in a study of graft-versus-host responses after intestinal transplantation. The CDR3 length is 15 residues. Germline lookup yields CDR1 MNHNS and CDR2 SASEGT. With 2 bases removed from V and 10 bases from J, the gap between germline ends came to 18 bases. Using immunoSEQ multiplex PCR, the repertoire was profiled, and TCRdb retains in-frame clones only, with some absent. The profile shows 90,000 to 150,000 clones, roughly 91% of them singletons. Note on this clone: Antigen: not known.

This TCR was sampled from a human donor who received an intestinal transplant. The starting material was unstimulated CD4+ T cells sorted from spleen or lymph node cells, obtained before intestinal transplant. J is TRBJ2-1 and V is TRBV6-1; D gene ambiguous. CDR3 sequence (DNA): TGTGCCAGCAGTGAAACGACGGCTCCCCAATACGAGCAGTTCTTC. Protein: CASSETTAPQYEQFF.